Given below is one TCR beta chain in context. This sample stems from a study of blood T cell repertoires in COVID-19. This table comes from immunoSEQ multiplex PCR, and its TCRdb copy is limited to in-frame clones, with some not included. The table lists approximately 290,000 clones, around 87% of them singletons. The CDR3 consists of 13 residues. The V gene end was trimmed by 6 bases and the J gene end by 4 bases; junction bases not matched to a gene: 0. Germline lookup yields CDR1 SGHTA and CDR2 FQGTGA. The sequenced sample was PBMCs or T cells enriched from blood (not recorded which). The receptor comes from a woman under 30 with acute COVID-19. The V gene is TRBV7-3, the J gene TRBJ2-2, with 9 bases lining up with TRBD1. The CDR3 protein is CASRTGGTGELFF. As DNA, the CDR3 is TGTGCCAGCAGGACAGGGGGCACCGGGGAGCTGTTTTTT.